The present entry profiles one T cell receptor beta chain with its context. Using its own MiXCR run on the RACE reads, TCRdb lists one record per CDR3 protein. The table has tens of thousands of distinct CDR3 sequences, about 11% seen once. The data were taken from a study of human T cells and chemical hapten exposure. Time point specified: patch test 1, 2 weeks after DPC sensitization. The treatment: therapeutic diphenylcyclopropenone sensitization with weekly scalp DPC. There are 14 residues in the CDR3. The V end was cut by 7 bases, the J end by 1 base, with 14 bases between. Germline V gene data show CDR1 as SNHLY and CDR2 as FYNNEI.

The specimen was whole blood, collected in connection with sensitization to the hapten diphenylcyclopropenone (DPC). The chain uses TRBV2 and TRBJ2-7; tentatively, D is TRBD2 (5 bases). This TCR derives from a man between 35 and 55 years old with alopecia areata. Some clones in this sample may be carry-over from other donors' samples. DNA of the CDR3: TGTGCCAGCATACCAGATGGCGGGTCCTACGAGCAGTACTTC. Protein: CASIPDGGSYEQYF.